This T cell receptor (beta chain) originates from a study of cytomegalovirus exposure and HLA in healthy donors. Whole-study results and caveats: There were some V segments, including TRBV6-2 and TRBV6-3, excluded as indistinguishable. Upon later analysis, HLA-associated TCR beta chains proved more clonally expanded than other, equally common chains. The listing of 150 or so TCR beta chains classed them as cytomegalovirus-associated.

Germline CDR1 reads LGHNA; CDR2 reads YNFKEQ. The CDR3 covers 15 residues. J gave up 1 base and V 3 bases, and 5 bases lay outside the gene matches. Of note for this clone: The target antigen is unknown.

The PCR had 60 Vbeta and 13 Jbeta primers. Produced via immunoSEQ multiplex PCR; TCRdb's table is partial and in-frame only. The sample has 150,000 to 200,000 clones, 80% to 85% seen once; the top ten hold about 1.1%. The receptor was isolated from a woman in her thirties or forties in good health and CMV-seronegative. The material sequenced was PBMCs. The chain is built from TRBV4-2 and TRBJ1-1, with 7 bases matching TRBD1. The CDR3 region is CASSQFRQGNTEAFF. CDR3 sequence (DNA): TGTGCCAGCAGCCAGTTTAGACAGGGGAACACTGAAGCTTTCTTT.